The T cell receptor beta chain under discussion was sequenced for a study of radiotherapy plus CTLA-4 blockade in lung cancer. Study details: Among enrolled patients, under 20% responded and around 30% achieved disease control.

Findings and limits, study-wide: Among blood TCR repertoires after radiotherapy plus ipilimumab, tumor-derived clones expanded. The best predictor of response was reported to be early blood T cell clone dynamics, with interferon-beta.

Patients in the study, people with chemo-refractory metastatic non-small-cell lung cancer, received focal radiation plus ipilimumab CTLA-4 blockade. Regarding this clone: Its antigen is unknown.

Sequencing used immunoSEQ multiplex PCR; TCRdb keeps in-frame clones, though not all of them. The profile covers around 90,000 clones, with about four fifths appearing a single time and roughly 14% taken by the ten largest. The CDR3 extends over 14 amino acids. Germline V gives CDR1 SGHTA, CDR2 FQGNSA. The germline V and J ends were trimmed by 1 base and 3 bases, with 10 bases remaining between them. The input for sequencing was peripheral blood, taken from a patient treated with radiotherapy plus ipilimumab. This clonotype was sampled from a human donor with non-small cell lung cancer that progressed on radiotherapy plus ipilimumab. This rearrangement joins TRBV7-2 to TRBJ2-7; D remains ambiguous. The CDR3 loop reads CASSLGATNYEQYF. CDR3 DNA: TGTGCCAGCAGCTTAGGGGCCACAAACTACGAGCAGTACTTC.